A single sample is the source of the 19 T cell receptor beta chains below, sequenced in a study of technical replicates of blood from a few donors. Only in-frame clones appear in the TCRdb table, and some are missing; sequencing was by immunoSEQ multiplex PCR. The data contain 87,000 or so clones, 95% of them singletons. The sample consisted of T cells isolated from PBMCs. The receptors here all came from a human donor in good health.

The chain has TRBV5-1 and TRBJ2-3; 11 bases are a match to TRBD1. Germline assignment: CDR1 SGHRS and CDR2 YFSETQ. The CDR3 loop spans 15 amino acids. V shed 4 bases and J 5 bases; nucleotides not matched to a gene: 6. The CDR3 DNA sequence: TGCGCCAGCAGCCGTGGACAGGGGGCCTTAGATACGCAGTATTTT. Translation: CASSRGQGALDTQYF.

The rearrangement uses TRBV19 and TRBJ2-5; 9 nucleotides agree with TRBD1. Germline V gene lookup returns CDR1 LNHDA and CDR2 SQIVND (reference sequence). The J segment lost 4 bases and the V segment lost 5 bases, leaving 5 bases of the junction unmatched. CDR3 length: 14 residues. DNA for the CDR3: TGTGCCAGTAGTCCAGGGACAGGGAGAGAGACCCAGTACTTC. Translated, it gives CASSPGTGRETQYF.

The genes are TRBV5-4 and TRBJ2-3, with D tentatively TRBD1 (6 bases). V shed 4 bases and J shed 5 bases, with 14 bases lying between them. The CDR3 is 14 residues long. Germline CDR1 and CDR2: SGHNT and YYREEE (reference sequence). The CDR3 loop reads CASSGTQGVDTQYF. In DNA, the CDR3 is TGTGCCAGCAGCGGAACACAGGGTGTAGATACGCAGTATTTT.

The chain uses TRBV28 and TRBJ2-1; tentative D call: TRBD2 (6 bases). The ends were cut back, 10 bases at V and 1 base at J, with 14 bases in the middle. Germline V lookup: CDR1 MDHEN, CDR2 SYDVKM. CDR3 length: 14 residues. CDR3 nucleotides: TGTGCCATAGGAGGGCCTACATCCTACAATGAGCAGTTCTTC. The encoded protein is CAIGGPTSYNEQFF. The variable domain in full, with the rest retrieved from reference TRBV28 and TRBJ2-1, is DVKVTQSSRYLVKRTGEKVFLECVQDMDHENMFWYRQDPGLGLRLIYFSYDVKMKEKGDIPEGYSVSREKKERFSLILESASTNQTSMYLCAIGGPTSYNEQFFGPGTRLTVL.

The V gene is TRBV7-8, the J gene TRBJ2-5; 12 nucleotides agree with TRBD1. This CDR3 has 16 residues. With 4 bases clipped from V and 5 bases from J, the junction kept 8 bases outside the gene matches. Germline loops: CDR1 SGHVS, CDR2 FQNEAQ. The CDR3 protein is CASSSRGTGGAETQYF. The DNA for the CDR3 is TGTGCCAGCAGCTCCCGGGGGACAGGGGGCGCGGAGACCCAGTACTTC.

The chain joins TRBV6-5 to TRBJ2-7; D may be TRBD2 (5 bases). Trimming removed 0 bases from V and 5 bases from J, with 5 bases in between. The CDR3 spans 12 residues. Germline-derived CDR1 and CDR2 are MNHEY and SVGAGI. This CDR3 is CASSYSEDEQYF. The DNA of the CDR3 is TGTGCCAGCAGTTACTCGGAGGACGAGCAGTACTTC.

J is TRBJ1-1 and V is TRBV18; D gene unclear. The germline CDR1 and CDR2 sequences are KGHSH and LQKENI. The germline V and J ends were trimmed by 3 bases and 3 bases, with 14 bases remaining between them. The CDR3 length is 15 residues. CDR3 loop: CASSPFGGLDTEAFF. The CDR3 DNA sequence: TGTGCCAGCTCACCTTTTGGTGGACTGGACACTGAAGCTTTCTTT.

The chain joins TRBV5-4 to TRBJ2-5; 11 nucleotides agree with TRBD2. Germline V lookup: CDR1 SGHNT, CDR2 YYREEE (reference sequence). The junction had 7 bases not matched to a gene; V was cut back by 4 bases and J by 5 bases. This CDR3 has 15 residues. The CDR3 reads CASSQLAGGEETQYF. The CDR3 nucleotides read TGTGCCAGCAGCCAATTAGCGGGAGGGGAGGAGACCCAGTACTTC.

The chain carries TRBV9 and TRBJ2-3, with D unclear. CDR1 and CDR2 from the germline V gene are SGDLS and YYNGEE. V was shortened by 10 bases and J by 6 bases, with 9 bases between the two germline ends. The CDR3 sequence is 10 residues long. The CDR3 protein is CASSGDTQYF. DNA for the CDR3: TGTGCCTCCTCGGGTGATACGCAGTATTTT.

This rearrangement joins TRBV9 to TRBJ1-1; TRBD1 aligns across 7 bases. The CDR3 runs 13 residues. CDR1 and CDR2 (germline): SGDLS, YYNGEE. The J segment lost 4 bases and the V segment lost 3 bases, leaving 3 bases of the junction unmatched. CDR3 in DNA: TGTGCCAGCAGCGCCACAGGGGTCACTGAAGCTTTCTTT. Its translation: CASSATGVTEAFF.

The chain recombines TRBV29-1 with TRBJ1-4; D is unresolved. Germline CDR1 SQVTM, CDR2 ANQGSEA. This CDR3 has 15 residues. V lost 6 bases and J 4 bases, leaving 18 bases between the germline ends. This CDR3 reads CSVPNHLPLNEKLFF. As DNA, the CDR3 is TGCAGCGTACCGAATCACCTACCTCTTAATGAAAAACTGTTTTTT.

The CDR3 DNA follows: TGTGCCAGCAGCGGGACAGGCCAAGAGACCCAGTACTTC. It yields the protein CASSGTGQETQYF. The chain links TRBV9 to TRBJ2-5; 7 nucleotides align to TRBD1. Trimming at V came to 3 bases and at J to 1 base, leaving 0 bases not matched to a gene. The CDR3 spans 13 residues. Germline-derived CDR1 and CDR2 are SGDLS and YYNGEE.

The V gene is TRBV5-4, the J gene TRBJ2-5; weak D call: TRBD2 (6 bases). The CDR3 consists of 16 residues. In germline, CDR1 is SGHNT, CDR2 YYREEE (reference sequence). Trimming removed 4 bases at V and 3 bases at J, with 19 bases between. CDR3 residues: CASSPRFAGLKETQYF. CDR3 DNA: TGTGCCAGCAGCCCCAGGTTCGCGGGGTTAAAAGAGACCCAGTACTTC.

This chain connects TRBV7-9 to TRBJ2-7; D is possibly TRBD1 (5 bases). The CDR3 totals 14 residues. Germline V gene sequence: CDR1 SEHNR, CDR2 FQNEAQ (reference sequence). The V gene lost 5 bases and the J gene lost 5 bases, with 16 bases spanning the gap. The CDR3 coding sequence is TGTGCCAGCAGCCCTCCCGTGCAGGGCCACGAGCAGTACTTC. Protein: CASSPPVQGHEQYF.

The rearrangement links TRBV7-6 to TRBJ1-3; TRBD1 aligns across 7 bases. Losses at the gene ends were 2 bases for V and 7 bases for J; bases not matched to a gene: 11. The germline gives CDR1 SGHVS, CDR2 FNYEAQ. The CDR3 length is 16 residues. As DNA, the CDR3 is TGTGCCAGCAGCTTATTGTTGGGTCAGGGGGACAACACCATATATTTT. It encodes CASSLLLGQGDNTIYF.

The chain joins TRBV19 to TRBJ2-7, with D unclear. The germline CDR1 and CDR2 sequences are LNHDA and SQIVND (reference sequence). Between the trimmed V and J ends, which lost 5 bases and 2 bases, there was a span of 7 bases. CDR3 length: 12 residues. Written as DNA, the CDR3 is TGTGCCAGTAGTTCTTCTCCCTACGAGCAGTACTTC. It is translated as CASSSSPYEQYF.

This rearrangement joins TRBV27 to TRBJ2-2, with 9 nucleotides matching TRBD2. Per germline, CDR1 MNHEY and CDR2 SMNVEV (reference sequence). The CDR3 sequence is 15 residues long. Germline trimming cut 6 bases from V and 4 bases from J; bases unmatched to any gene: 6. The CDR3 is CASSWTSEGTGELFF. The CDR3 bases are TGTGCCAGCAGCTGGACTAGCGAGGGCACCGGGGAGCTGTTTTTT.

The CDR3, as DNA: TGTGCCAGCTCACAGAGACAGGGGGAGGATACGCAGTATTTT. Protein: CASSQRQGEDTQYF. The chain is built from TRBV18 and TRBJ2-3; 9 bases are shared with TRBD1. Germline V lookup: CDR1 KGHSH, CDR2 LQKENI. V shed 4 bases, J shed 6 bases, and the junction held 5 bases outside the gene matches. This CDR3 has 14 amino acids.

The genes are TRBV9 and TRBJ2-4, with a weak D call TRBD1 (6 bases). The CDR3 is made up of 13 amino acids. The germline V and J ends were trimmed by 2 bases and 5 bases, with 8 bases remaining between them. Germline lookup yields CDR1 SGDLS and CDR2 YYNGEE. The CDR3 DNA follows: TGTGCCAGCAGCGTGGGACAACAAAACATTCAGTACTTC. As protein: CASSVGQQNIQYF.